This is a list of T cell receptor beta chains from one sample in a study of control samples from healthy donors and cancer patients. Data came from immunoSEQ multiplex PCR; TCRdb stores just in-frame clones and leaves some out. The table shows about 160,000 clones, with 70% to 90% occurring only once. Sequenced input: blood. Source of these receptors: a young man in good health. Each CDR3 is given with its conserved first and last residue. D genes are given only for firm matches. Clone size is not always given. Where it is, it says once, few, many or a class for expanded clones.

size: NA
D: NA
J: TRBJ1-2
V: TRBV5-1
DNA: TGCGCCAGCAGCTTGGGGGTTTCACCTGGCTACACCTTC
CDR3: CASSLGVSPGYTF

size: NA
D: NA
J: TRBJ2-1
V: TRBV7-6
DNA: TGTGCCAGCAGCAAGTACCCGGGGGTCGATAATGAGCAGTTCTTC
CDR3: CASSKYPGVDNEQFF

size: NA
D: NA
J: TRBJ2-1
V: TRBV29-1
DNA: TGCAGCGTTATCACCCACGGGAGCTCCTACAATGAGCAGTTCTTC
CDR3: CSVITHGSSYNEQFF

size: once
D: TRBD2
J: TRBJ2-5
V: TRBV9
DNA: TGTGCCAGCAGCTCCCGGACTAGCGGGGGCGGGGAGACCCAGTACTTC
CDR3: CASSSRTSGGGETQYF

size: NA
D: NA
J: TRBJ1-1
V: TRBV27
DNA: TGTGCCAGCAGTTTGACGGACAGACACTACACTGAAGCTTTCTTT
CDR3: CASSLTDRHYTEAFF

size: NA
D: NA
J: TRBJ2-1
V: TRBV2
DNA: TGTGCCAGCAGGGGCCCCAAAAATGAGCAGTTCTTC
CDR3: CASRGPKNEQFF

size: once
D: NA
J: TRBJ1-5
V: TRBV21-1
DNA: TGTGCCAGCAGCAAGGGTAGGACAGGGCAGAACAATCAGCCCCAGCATTTT
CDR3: CASSKGRTGQNNQPQHF

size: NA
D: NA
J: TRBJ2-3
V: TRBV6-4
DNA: TGTGCCAGCAGTGACGGACCCACAGATACGCAGTATTTT
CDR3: CASSDGPTDTQYF

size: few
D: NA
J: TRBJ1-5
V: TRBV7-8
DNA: TGTGCCAGCAGCTTAGGGTTCAGCAATCAGCCCCAGCATTTT
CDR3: CASSLGFSNQPQHF

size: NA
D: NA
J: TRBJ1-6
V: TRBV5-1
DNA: TGCGCCAGCCGGGGGGTCTCCTATAATTCACCCCTCCACTTT
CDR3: CASRGVSYNSPLHF

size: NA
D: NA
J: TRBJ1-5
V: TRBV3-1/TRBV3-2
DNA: TGTGCCAGCAGCCAAAATAGCAATCAGCCCCAGCATTTT
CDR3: CASSQNSNQPQHF

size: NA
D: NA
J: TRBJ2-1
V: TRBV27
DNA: TGTGCCAGCGGTATTCTCTACAATGAGCAGTTCTTC
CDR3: CASGILYNEQFF

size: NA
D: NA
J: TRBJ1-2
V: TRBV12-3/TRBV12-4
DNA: TGTGCCAGCAGACCGACAGACGGCTACACCTTC
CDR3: CASRPTDGYTF

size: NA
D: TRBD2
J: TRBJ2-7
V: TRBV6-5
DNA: TGTGCCAGCAGTTACCTCAGCGGGGGGGCCCCCGAGCAGTACTTC
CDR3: CASSYLSGGAPEQYF

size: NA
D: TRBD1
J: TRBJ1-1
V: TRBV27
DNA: TGTGCCAGCAGAAGAGGGGTAGGGGGCCTGAACACTGAAGCTTTCTTT
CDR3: CASRRGVGGLNTEAFF

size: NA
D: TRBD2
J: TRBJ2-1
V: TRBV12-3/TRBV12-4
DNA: TGTGCCTCCCGAGCGGGAGGGCACAATGAGCAGTTCTTC
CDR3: CASRAGGHNEQFF

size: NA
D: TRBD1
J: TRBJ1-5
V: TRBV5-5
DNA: TGTGCCAGCAGCTTGGGACGGGACAGTAATCAGCCCCAGCATTTT
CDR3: CASSLGRDSNQPQHF

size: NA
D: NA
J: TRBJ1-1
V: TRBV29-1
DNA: TGCAGCGTTGAAGATGTAGGAGGGAGGAACACTGAAGCTTTCTTT
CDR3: CSVEDVGGRNTEAFF

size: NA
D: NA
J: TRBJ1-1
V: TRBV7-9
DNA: TGTGCCAGCAGCGGAGACCGGTTGAAAGCTTTCTTT
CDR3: CASSGDRLKAFF

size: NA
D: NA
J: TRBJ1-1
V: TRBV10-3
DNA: TGTGCCATCAGTGCGGACACTGAAGCTTTCTTT
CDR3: CAISADTEAFF

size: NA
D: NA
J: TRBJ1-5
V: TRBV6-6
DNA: TGTGCCAGCAGATCTCAGGCTCATCAGCCCCAGCATTTT
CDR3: CASRSQAHQPQHF

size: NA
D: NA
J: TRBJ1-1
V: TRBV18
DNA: TGTGCCAGCTCACAGGGCCACTTAATGACGAACACTGAAGCTTTCTTT
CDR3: CASSQGHLMTNTEAFF

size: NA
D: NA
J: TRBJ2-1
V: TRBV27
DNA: TGTGCCAGCAGATCCGCGGGCCACTCCTACAATGAGCAGTTCTTC
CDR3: CASRSAGHSYNEQFF

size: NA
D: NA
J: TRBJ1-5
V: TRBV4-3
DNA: TGCGCCAGCAGCCAAGATGTGGGGAATCAGCCCCAGCATTTT
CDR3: CASSQDVGNQPQHF

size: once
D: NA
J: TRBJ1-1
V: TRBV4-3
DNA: TGCGCCAGCAGCCATAACATACAGGGGAACACTGAAGCTTTCTTT
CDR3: CASSHNIQGNTEAFF

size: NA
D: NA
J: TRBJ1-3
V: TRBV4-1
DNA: TGCGCCAGCAGCCACCCGCCGAGCTCTGGAAACACCATATATTTT
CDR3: CASSHPPSSGNTIYF

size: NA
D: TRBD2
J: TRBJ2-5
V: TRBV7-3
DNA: TGTGCCAGCAGCCAAGGGACTACCCAAGAGACCCAGTACTTC
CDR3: CASSQGTTQETQYF

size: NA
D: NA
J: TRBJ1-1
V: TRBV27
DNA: TGTGCCAGCAGTTTTTTTAGGGGACGAACTGAAGCTTTCTTT
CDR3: CASSFFRGRTEAFF

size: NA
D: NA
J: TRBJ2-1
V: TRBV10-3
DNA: TGTGCCATGGGCCCCCGGGACACTGAGCAGTTCTTC
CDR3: CAMGPRDTEQFF

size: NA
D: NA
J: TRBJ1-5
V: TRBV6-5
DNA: TGTGCCAGCAGTCAACTGGACAGTACCAATCAGCCCCAGCATTTT
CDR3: CASSQLDSTNQPQHF

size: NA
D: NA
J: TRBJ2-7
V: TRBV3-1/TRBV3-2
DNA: TGTGCCAGCAAGGTCTCCTACGAGCAGTACTTC
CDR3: CASKVSYEQYF

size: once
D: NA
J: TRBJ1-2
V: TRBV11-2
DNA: TGTGCCAGCAGCTTAGTATCAGGGTACTATGGCTACACCTTC
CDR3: CASSLVSGYYGYTF

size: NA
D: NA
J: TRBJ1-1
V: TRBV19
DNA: TGTGCCAGTAAGGGCAGAACGAACACTGAAGCTTTCTTT
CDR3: CASKGRTNTEAFF

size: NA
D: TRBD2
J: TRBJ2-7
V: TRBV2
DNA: TGTGCCAGCAGTAAGGAGCTTCCGGGACTAGCGGGTAACTACGAGCAGTACTTC
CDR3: CASSKELPGLAGNYEQYF

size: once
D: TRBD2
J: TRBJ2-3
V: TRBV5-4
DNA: TGTGCCAGCAGCTTAAGACTAGCGAAAAGCACAGATACGCAGTATTTT
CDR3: CASSLRLAKSTDTQYF

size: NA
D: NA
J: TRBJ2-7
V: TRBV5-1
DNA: TGCGCCAGCAGCCCCGGGGCCTCCTACGAGCAGTACTTC
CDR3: CASSPGASYEQYF

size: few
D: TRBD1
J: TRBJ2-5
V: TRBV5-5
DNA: TGTGCCAGCAGCCTGACAGGGGCAGAGACCCAGTACTTC
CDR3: CASSLTGAETQYF

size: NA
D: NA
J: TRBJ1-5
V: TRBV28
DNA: TGTGCCAGCAGTTTACCTGGGGATCAGCCCCAGCATTTT
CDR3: CASSLPGDQPQHF

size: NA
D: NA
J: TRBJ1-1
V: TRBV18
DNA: TGTGCCAGCTCACCACTAGACCCAGGGATTTTGAACACTGAAGCTTTCTTT
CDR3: CASSPLDPGILNTEAFF

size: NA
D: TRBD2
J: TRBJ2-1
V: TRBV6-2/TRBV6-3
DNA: TGTGCCAGCAGTTACCGTGGGACTAGCGGGAGATCCTACAATGAGCAGTTCTTC
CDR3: CASSYRGTSGRSYNEQFF

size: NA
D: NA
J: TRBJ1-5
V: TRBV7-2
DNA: TGTGCCAGCAGCTTAGTTGCAGTCGATAATCAGCCCCAGCATTTT
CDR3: CASSLVAVDNQPQHF

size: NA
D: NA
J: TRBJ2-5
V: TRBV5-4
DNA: TGTGCCAGCAGCACCGAGGGGGGCCAAGAGACCCAGTACTTC
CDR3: CASSTEGGQETQYF

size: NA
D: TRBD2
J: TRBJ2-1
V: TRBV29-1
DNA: TGCAGCGTTTCTACGACTAGCGGGGCGTATCGGGAGTTCTTC
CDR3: CSVSTTSGAYREFF

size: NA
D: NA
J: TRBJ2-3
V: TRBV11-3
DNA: TGTGCCAGCAGCACGTGGGGGGGCGTCACAGATACGCAGTATTTT
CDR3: CASSTWGGVTDTQYF

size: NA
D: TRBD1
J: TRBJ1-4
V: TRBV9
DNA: TGTGCCAGCAGCGGAGGATTCCAGGGGGCCTACAAACTGTTTTTT
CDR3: CASSGGFQGAYKLFF